A single sample is the source of the 30 T cell receptor beta chains below, sequenced in a study of cytomegalovirus exposure and HLA in healthy donors. Primers for the PCR totalled 60 Vbeta and 13 Jbeta. Data came from immunoSEQ multiplex PCR; TCRdb stores just in-frame clones and leaves some out. The sample consists of more than 95,000 clones, 81% of them appearing once. Sequenced: PBMCs. The receptors shown here come from a man between 18 and 35 years old in good health and CMV-seronegative.

The chain carries TRBV6-5 and TRBJ2-5; 8 nucleotides align to TRBD1. The germline V gene has CDR1 MNHEY and CDR2 SVGAGI. J lost 10 bases, V lost 4 bases, and 2 bases had no gene match. CDR3 length equals 11 residues. The chain's CDR3 is CASSLQGVQYF. The CDR3 DNA sequence: TGTGCCAGCAGTTTACAGGGGGTCCAGTACTTC.

The rearrangement joins TRBV5-4 to TRBJ1-1, with 7 bases lining up with TRBD1. This CDR3 has 12 amino acids. Looked up from germline, CDR1 is SGHNT and CDR2 is YYREEE (reference sequence). After removal of 5 bases from V and 11 bases from J, the junction contained 9 bases not matched to a gene. The DNA for the CDR3 is TGTGCCAGCAGACCCGGAGGGGGCCGGGCTTTCTTT. Its protein is CASRPGGGRAFF.

The chain recombines TRBV7-6 with TRBJ2-1; D may be TRBD2 (6 bases). Germline V CDR1 and CDR2: SGHVS, FNYEAQ. CDR3 length: 16 amino acids. V was pared by 2 bases and J by 3 bases, with 14 bases between. The CDR3 DNA reads TGTGCCAGCAGCTTACTCAGTAGCGGCGGCTACAATGAGCAGTTCTTC. This gives the protein CASSLLSSGGYNEQFF. The full variable domain, in which reference TRBV7-6 and TRBJ2-1 provide the parts outside the CDR3, is GAGVSQSPRYKVTKRGQDVALRCDPISGHVSLYWYRQALGQGPEFLTYFNYEAQQDKSGLPNDRFSAERPEGSISTLTIQRTEQRDSAMYRCASSLLSSGGYNEQFFGPGTRLTVL.

The V gene is TRBV5-5, the J gene TRBJ1-1; D is unclear. The CDR3 is 13 residues long. Germline-derived CDR1 and CDR2 are SGHKS and YYEKEE (reference sequence). Trimming stripped 1 base from V and 7 bases from J, with 11 bases between. CDR3 DNA: TGTGCCAGCAGCTTGATGGCGGCATATGAAGCTTTCTTT. Protein sequence: CASSLMAAYEAFF.

CDR3 loop: CASREDFNNEQFF. CDR3 in DNA: TGTGCCAGCAGAGAGGACTTTAACAATGAGCAGTTCTTC. The chain has TRBV6-6 and TRBJ2-1; D might be TRBD2 (5 bases). The CDR3 covers 13 residues. Trimming stripped 6 bases from V and 5 bases from J, with 11 bases between. Germline CDR1 reads MNHNY; CDR2 reads SVGAGI (reference sequence).

This chain joins TRBV5-1 and TRBJ1-1; D is uncertain. CDR3 size: 14 residues. Trimming removed 1 base from V and 2 bases from J, with 9 bases in between. Germline V lookup: CDR1 SGHRS, CDR2 YFSETQ. CDR3 bases: TGCGCCAGCAGCTTGAGAGGGTTTAACACTGAAGCTTTCTTT. The encoded protein is CASSLRGFNTEAFF.

The rearrangement uses TRBV6-1 and TRBJ1-3, with a tentative D call TRBD1 (5 bases). Germline assignment: CDR1 MNHNS and CDR2 SASEGT. Trimming pared 3 bases from V and 2 bases from J, leaving 14 bases between. The CDR3 has 16 residues. CDR3 amino acids: CASSEEDGGAGNTIYF. The CDR3, as DNA: TGTGCCAGCAGTGAGGAAGATGGGGGGGCTGGAAACACCATATATTTT.

The chain recombines TRBV27 with TRBJ2-3; perhaps TRBD2 as D (6 bases). Deletions cut 8 bases from V and 3 bases from J, with 15 bases between. Germline V gives CDR1 MNHEY, CDR2 SMNVEV (reference sequence). There are 14 residues in the CDR3. Written as DNA, the CDR3 is TGTGCCAGCCGGGACTTCGCCCCTACAGATACGCAGTATTTT. It yields the protein CASRDFAPTDTQYF.

The CDR3 here is CASSVTTLAGGQGELFF. CDR3 nucleotides: TGTGCCAGCAGCGTAACCACACTAGCGGGGGGCCAGGGGGAGCTGTTTTTT. V gene TRBV9 combines with J gene TRBJ2-2, with 12 bases that match TRBD2. The junction had 9 bases not matched to a gene; V was cut back by 1 base and J by 8 bases. CDR3 length: 17 amino acids. The germline V gene has CDR1 SGDLS and CDR2 YYNGEE.

This chain joins TRBV2 and TRBJ2-1; 9 nucleotides agree with TRBD2. Germline loops: CDR1 SNHLY, CDR2 FYNNEI. The CDR3 loop spans 16 amino acids. V gave up 6 bases and J gave up 0 bases; unmatched junction bases: 6. CDR3 bases: TGTGCCAGCAGCGAAAGCGGGGGGAGCTCCTACAATGAGCAGTTCTTC. This codes for CASSESGGSSYNEQFF. Full variable domain (rest looked up from reference TRBV2 and TRBJ2-1): EPEVTQTPSHQVTQMGQEVILRCVPISNHLYFYWYRQILGQKVEFLVSFYNNEISEKSEIFDDQFSVERPDGSNFTLKIRSTKLEDSAMYFCASSESGGSSYNEQFFGPGTRLTVL.

With regard to this clone: With a far larger clone one base away, a read error is the likely cause. The chain links TRBV6-1 to TRBJ2-7; the D gene is possibly TRBD2 (6 bases). Germline CDR1 MNHNS, CDR2 SASEGT. With 4 bases removed from V and 2 bases from J, the gap between germline ends came to 15 bases. The CDR3 is made up of 15 amino acids. CDR3: CASSGTGRGAYEQYF. CDR3 in DNA: TGTGCCAGCAGTGGGACCGGGCGGGGAGCCTACGAGCAGTACTTC.

The chain links TRBV5-3 to TRBJ2-1, with TRBD2 as a possible D gene (6 bases). TRBV5-3 falls under the ORF class, with uncertain function. Trimming stripped 10 bases from V and 10 bases from J, with 9 bases between. The CDR3 is made up of 9 amino acids. The CDR3: CADGREQFF. CDR3 sequence (DNA): TGTGCCGATGGGAGGGAGCAGTTCTTC.

On this clone itself: The identical CDR3 is also encoded by other nucleotide sequences in the sample. The CDR3 loop reads CASTSGGSGKTEAFF. The CDR3 nucleotides read TGTGCCAGCACCTCAGGGGGCTCGGGGAAAACTGAAGCTTTCTTT. The J gene is TRBJ1-1, the V gene TRBV6-1, with 8 bases matching TRBD1. V shed 7 bases, J shed 5 bases, and the junction held 12 bases outside the gene matches. CDR1 and CDR2 (germline): MNHNS, SASEGT. This CDR3 has 15 amino acids.

The DNA for the CDR3 is TGTGCTAGTGGTTCCGGACAGGACATAGCCAAAAACATTCAGTACTTC. It encodes CASGSGQDIAKNIQYF. The chain has TRBV12-5 and TRBJ2-4; TRBD1 matches at 7 bases. CDR3 length: 16 amino acids. The junction had 6 bases not matched to a gene; V was cut back by 4 bases and J by 0 bases. Germline V gene data show CDR1 as LGHNT and CDR2 as FRNRAP.

V and J are TRBV18 and TRBJ2-7; 7 bases line up with TRBD2. The CDR3 length is 14 residues. V lost 3 bases to trimming and J lost 7 bases; unmatched junction nucleotides: 9. CDR1 and CDR2 from the germline V gene are KGHSH and LQKENI. The CDR3 DNA reads as TGTGCCAGCTCACCCTCGGGAGGCCCTACGGAGCAGTACTTC. Protein: CASSPSGGPTEQYF.

This chain joins TRBV5-1 and TRBJ2-3, with 8 bases that match TRBD1. With V trimmed by 4 bases and J by 4 bases, 11 bases remained unmatched. The CDR3 length is 16 residues. Germline V gives CDR1 SGHRS, CDR2 YFSETQ. CDR3 coding DNA: TGCGCCAGCAGCCAGCAGGGGGCGCTCGGCCCAGATACGCAGTATTTT. Its translation is CASSQQGALGPDTQYF. The full variable domain, rest sourced from reference TRBV5-1 and TRBJ2-3, is KAGVTQTPRYLIKTRGQQVTLSCSPISGHRSVSWYQQTPGQGLQFLFEYFSETQRNKGNFPGRFSGRQFSNSRSEMNVSTLELGDSALYLCASSQQGALGPDTQYFGPGTRLTVL.

The J gene is TRBJ2-7, the V gene TRBV7-3, with 8 bases aligning to TRBD2. After removal of 1 base from V and 4 bases from J, the junction contained 3 bases not matched to a gene. Germline V gives CDR1 SGHTA, CDR2 FQGTGA. The CDR3 runs to 14 residues. The CDR3, as DNA: TGTGCCAGCAGCTTAATGGGCGGGGGGTACGAGCAGTACTTC. Translating gives CASSLMGGGYEQYF.

The genes are TRBV29-1 and TRBJ1-4, with a possible D match to TRBD1 (5 bases). V was clipped by 6 bases and J by 3 bases, with 11 bases between them. CDR3 length equals 13 residues. Germline V gene sequence: CDR1 SQVTM, CDR2 ANQGSEA. CDR3 sequence reads: CSVPGGSNEKLFF. The CDR3, as DNA: TGCAGCGTACCCGGGGGGTCTAATGAAAAACTGTTTTTT.

The chain recombines TRBV6-1 with TRBJ1-5, with D tentatively TRBD1 (6 bases). The V and J ends lost 3 bases and 0 bases respectively, with 9 bases between them. Per germline, CDR1 MNHNS and CDR2 SASEGT. The CDR3 is 15 amino acids. CDR3 sequence: CASSEGHYSNQPQHF. Here the CDR3 DNA reads TGTGCCAGCAGTGAGGGACACTATAGCAATCAGCCCCAGCATTTT.

This sequence joins TRBV5-1 and TRBJ2-5; 9 nucleotides agree with TRBD1. The CDR3 contains 14 residues. Germline V gives CDR1 SGHRS, CDR2 YFSETQ. V gave up 4 bases and J gave up 5 bases; unmatched junction bases: 6. CDR3 coding DNA: TGCGCCAGCAGCGGGGGGACAGGGCGGGAGACCCAGTACTTC. This codes for CASSGGTGRETQYF.

The chain links TRBV5-4 to TRBJ2-7; 7 bases are shared with TRBD1. The CDR3 is made up of 15 amino acids. CDR1 and CDR2 from the germline V gene are SGHNT and YYREEE (reference sequence). J lost 7 bases, V lost 3 bases, and 13 bases had no gene match. DNA for the CDR3: TGTGCCAGCAGCTCGGTCCCTAAGGGGGCTGGTGAGCAGTACTTC. Its translation: CASSSVPKGAGEQYF.

The chain is built from TRBV19 and TRBJ1-2, with 9 bases lining up with TRBD1. The CDR3 is 14 amino acids. From germline, CDR1 is LNHDA and CDR2 SQIVND (reference sequence). V lost 5 bases and J lost 4; bases outside the gene matches: 5. The CDR3 region is CASSVTGGSYGYTF. The CDR3 DNA reads as TGTGCCAGTAGTGTGACAGGGGGGTCCTATGGCTACACCTTC.

This chain connects TRBV7-2 to TRBJ1-2; D is undetermined. CDR1 SGHTA and CDR2 FQGNSA come from the germline V gene. Deletions cut 5 bases from V and 5 bases from J, with 9 bases between. The CDR3 length is 12 residues. The CDR3 coding sequence is TGTGCCAGCAGCCGAGAGATATATGGCTACACCTTC. The encoded protein is CASSREIYGYTF.

The chain employs TRBV11-2 and TRBJ1-5; 9 bases fit TRBD1. J was trimmed by 2 bases and V by 5 bases; bases with no gene match: 7. The CDR3 spans 16 residues. CDR1 and CDR2 (germline): SGHAT, FQNNGV. The CDR3 coding sequence is TGTGCCAGCAGCAAGGGGACAGGGAGCGGCAATCAGCCCCAGCATTTT. Encoded protein: CASSKGTGSGNQPQHF.

The V gene is TRBV6-1, the J gene TRBJ1-1; D is possibly TRBD1 (5 bases). This CDR3 has 13 amino acids. Germline V gene sequence: CDR1 MNHNS, CDR2 SASEGT. The V end lost 8 bases, the J end lost 6 bases, and 16 bases lay between the germline ends. The CDR3 region is CASGRVDVAEAFF. The CDR3 DNA reads as TGTGCCAGCGGCAGGGTTGATGTTGCTGAAGCTTTCTTT.

V is TRBV27 and J is TRBJ2-1; D might be TRBD1 (6 bases). CDR1 MNHEY and CDR2 SMNVEV come from the germline V gene (reference sequence). V was clipped by 2 bases and J by 15 bases, with 23 bases between them. The CDR3 spans 15 residues. CDR3 in amino acids: CASSLVTTGQMSRFF. As DNA, the CDR3 is TGTGCCAGCAGTTTAGTCACTACGGGACAAATGAGCAGGTTCTTC.

The V and J genes are TRBV9 and TRBJ2-1; the D gene is possibly TRBD1 (5 bases). The CDR3 contains 16 residues. Trimming removed 3 bases from V and 0 bases from J, with 13 bases in between. Germline loops: CDR1 SGDLS, CDR2 YYNGEE. The CDR3 sequence: CASSEGRVSSYNEQFF. The CDR3 bases are TGTGCCAGCAGCGAGGGGCGCGTCAGCTCCTACAATGAGCAGTTCTTC.

This chain joins TRBV5-1 and TRBJ1-1; TRBD1 aligns across 9 bases. The CDR3 has 14 residues. Germline lookup yields CDR1 SGHRS and CDR2 YFSETQ. With 2 bases clipped from V and 3 bases from J, the junction kept 2 bases outside the gene matches. CDR3 bases: TGCGCCAGCAGCTTACAGGGGGCCGACACTGAAGCTTTCTTT. Its translation: CASSLQGADTEAFF. Together with reference TRBV5-1 and TRBJ1-1, the CDR3 gives the full variable domain: KAGVTQTPRYLIKTRGQQVTLSCSPISGHRSVSWYQQTPGQGLQFLFEYFSETQRNKGNFPGRFSGRQFSNSRSEMNVSTLELGDSALYLCASSLQGADTEAFFGQGTRLTVV.

The chain joins TRBV4-1 to TRBJ2-1, with 7 bases fitting TRBD2. The V gene's germline CDR1 is MGHRA and CDR2 YSYEKL. This CDR3 has 13 amino acids. Losses at the gene ends were 5 bases for V and 5 bases for J; bases not matched to a gene: 3. The CDR3 nucleotides are TGCGCCAGCAGCTGGGGGGGTCACAATGAGCAGTTCTTC. Amino acids: CASSWGGHNEQFF.

This rearrangement joins TRBV7-2 to TRBJ2-1, with 7 bases lining up with TRBD2. This CDR3 region has 15 residues. The V segment lost 1 base and the J segment 11 bases; nucleotides outside the gene matches: 11. Germline V lookup: CDR1 SGHTA, CDR2 FQGNSA. The CDR3 DNA reads as TGTGCCAGCAGCTTAGGGGGAGGGGACGCCCGTAAGCAGTTCTTC. Its translation is CASSLGGGDARKQFF.